The present TCR beta chain was sequenced within a study of shared clonotypes between healthy human individuals (dated by TCRdb to 2018 to 2020). In terms of the full investigation: The cohort comprised a couple of women and a few men aged 18 to 49 years. Per donor, three plates each were used for CD4 naive and CD4 memory, two for CD8 naive, and one for CD8 memory. The study deeply sequenced blood TCR repertoires of about five healthy adults to estimate repertoire size and the extent of clonotype sharing between individuals. Different laboratories and diverse techniques were used to prepare libraries and sequence TCR repertoires, to increase sequencing depth and limit assay-specific biases. Between about 0.85 and 8.9 billion PBMCs per donor were obtained by leukapheresis.

Using the deep immunoSEQ assay, multiplex PCR amplified TCR CDR3 regions from genomic DNA. Genomic DNA extracted from each cell subset was distributed evenly over all wells of several immunoSEQ 96-well plates, and each plate served as one replicate. For sorted subsets, approximately 200 ng of genomic DNA, equivalent to some 30,000 T cell genomes, went into each replicate PCR. The purified libraries were quantified using a Qubit 3.0 fluorometer, sized with a Bioanalyzer 2100, and then quantified again using the KAPA Library Quantification kit. Each immunoSEQ 96-well plate was sequenced on its own single-read 150-cycle Illumina NextSeq 550 flow cell. As for the authors' bioinformatics: Because the immunoSEQ output held only junctional sequences and lacked quality scores, the filtering could not match the filtering applied to full-length reads. Sequences were annotated with PyIR, a Python wrapper for IgBLAST v1.9, and V/J genes and CDR3 were assigned using IMGT germline references. Reads were removed for weak V/J assignments (E-value above 1e-6), missing CDR3, stop codons, out-of-frame junctions, or ambiguous translated residues. V3J clonotypes were defined by identical inferred V gene, J gene, and CDR3 amino acid sequence. Percentage overlap between repertoires was computed as shared unique clonotypes divided by the size of the smaller repertoire. Richness of each repertoire was evaluated using RTK rarefaction, the Chao1 estimator, and Recon v2.1 estimates of unobserved clonotypes. Generation probabilities for all TCRbeta clonotypes obtained by the gDNA method from a handful of donors were computed using OLGA. The table comes from immuneACCESS by way of TCRdb, which keeps in-frame sequences with V and J called. Part of the clones is missing from these tables; in studies checked, under half for an unresolved V gene and the rest for unknown reasons. For V, J and clone size, that table is used; D and trimming come from the DNA. Present in this sample are about 870,000 clones, about 91% of which were seen just once. The ten most abundant clones make up under 30% of the sample.

The CDR3 holds 11 amino acids from the cysteine to the phenylalanine. The kept DNA is CDR3 alone, 33 bases in frame from the first base. Looking up the germline V gene yields CDR1 MNHNS and CDR2 SASEGT. For the CD8 naive samples, CD45RO-negative cells were positively selected for CCR7, yielding a CD45RA+CCR7+ population from which TemRA cells were excluded. The donors were healthy, HIV-negative adults who had no recently reported acute infections or vaccinations. Every donor was a Caucasian adult living in Nashville, Tennessee, USA. Blood was obtained by leukapheresis, after which PBMCs were separated by Ficoll-Histopaque density gradient centrifugation and cryopreserved in liquid nitrogen vapor phase. Purity and quantity of every magnetically sorted T cell population were checked by analytical flow cytometry. Genomic DNA was isolated from each sorted fraction and quantified by UV absorbance on a Nanodrop 2000c.

Remarks on this clone: No antigen is known for it. No much larger clone exists at a distance of one base, and base qualities are not known.

General conclusions and limits of the study: Sampling was restricted to blood, and TCR repertoires in tissue are likely to differ from TCR repertoires in blood. Around 5.4% of naive CD4, more than 3% of naive CD8, approximately 2% of memory CD4, and roughly 0.4% of memory CD8 clonotypes were shared across a handful of donors. Estimated clonotype richness was generally larger for naive than for memory subsets. Even with the large sequencing depth, rarefaction of the sorted-subset datasets indicated that sequencing was incomplete. Because the study included only a small number of donors, the genetic and exposure-history diversity represented was limited. Compared with non-shared clonotypes, clonotypes shared by all four sorted-subset donors had higher generation probabilities. Based on pairwise subsampling, the degree of clonotype sharing among donors was expected to be affected by sequencing depth.

This chain is built from TRBV6-1 and TRBJ2-4; the best D guess is TRBD2, with 6 bases matching. Sequencing was done on a sample of naive CD8+ T cells sorted from blood. Per the publication, the cell subset or site label means: CD45RA+CCR7+. The receptor was isolated from a man aged 25-45 years in good health. CDR3 region: CGTRDFDIQYF. DNA sequence: TGTGGGACGCGGGATTTTGACATTCAGTACTTC.